These T cell receptor beta chains were read from a single sample in a study of control samples from healthy donors and cancer patients. Only in-frame clones appear in the TCRdb table, and some are missing; sequencing was by immunoSEQ multiplex PCR. The sample yields about 270,000 clones, over 70% seen once. Source material: PBMCs. The source of these receptors is a woman aged 60 to 75 with lung cancer. CDR3s include the opening cysteine and the closing phenylalanine or tryptophan. Fields, in order: D gene, J gene, V gene, clone size, CDR3 protein, CDR3 DNA. The D gene is left open where the match is weak. Clone size is not always given. Where it is, it says once, few, many or a class for expanded clones.

.	TRBJ2-7	TRBV6-5	.	CASSPLYGVGDEQYF	TGTGCCAGCAGTCCCCTCTATGGGGTAGGTGACGAGCAGTACTTC
TRBD1	TRBJ2-5	TRBV11-2	.	CASSVDRVETQYF	TGTGCCAGCAGCGTAGACAGGGTGGAGACCCAGTACTTC
.	TRBJ1-5	TRBV6-6	.	CASSRLRGQPQHF	TGTGCCAGCAGCCGACTACGGGGTCAGCCCCAGCATTTT
.	TRBJ1-1	TRBV20-1	.	CSARMRGEAFF	TGCAGTGCTAGGATGAGGGGTGAAGCTTTCTTT
.	TRBJ2-1	TRBV27	.	CASSLGRTPFNEQFF	TGTGCCAGCAGTTTAGGGCGTACCCCCTTCAATGAGCAGTTCTTC
.	TRBJ1-1	TRBV9	.	CASSVTLSNTEAFF	TGTGCCAGCAGCGTAACTCTTTCGAACACTGAAGCTTTCTTT
.	TRBJ1-3	TRBV6-6	.	CASPSISGNTIYF	TGTGCCAGTCCCAGTATCTCTGGAAACACCATATATTTT
.	TRBJ1-5	TRBV19	few	CASSIPSQPQHF	TGTGCCAGTAGTATTCCTTCGCAGCCCCAGCATTTT
.	TRBJ1-2	TRBV6-6	.	CASSSGREYGYTF	TGTGCCAGCAGCTCCGGACGGGAGTATGGCTACACCTTC
.	TRBJ1-5	TRBV5-5	few	CASSPQPGGNQPQHF	TGTGCCAGCAGCCCCCAACCGGGGGGCAATCAGCCCCAGCATTTT
TRBD1	TRBJ2-4	TRBV6-6	.	CASSYSLGQGEYIQYF	TGTGCCAGCAGTTACAGTCTGGGACAGGGGGAGTACATTCAGTACTTC
.	TRBJ2-7	TRBV6-5	.	CASSLPTASYEQYF	TGTGCCAGCAGCCTCCCCACAGCCTCCTACGAGCAGTACTTC
TRBD2	TRBJ2-2	TRBV19	.	CASSMGRANTGELFF	TGTGCCAGTAGTATGGGGAGGGCGAACACCGGGGAGCTGTTTTTT
.	TRBJ1-6	TRBV7-6	.	CASSLGWQGNSPLHF	TGTGCCAGCAGCTTAGGTTGGCAGGGAAATTCACCCCTCCACTTT
.	TRBJ2-1	TRBV9	once	CASSEAGGARRDNEQFF	TGTGCCAGCAGCGAAGCAGGGGGGGCACGTCGAGACAATGAGCAGTTCTTC
TRBD1	TRBJ1-1	TRBV7-9	.	CASSLFGQGGTEAFF	TGTGCCAGCAGCTTATTCGGACAGGGAGGCACTGAAGCTTTCTTT
.	TRBJ1-5	TRBV19	.	CASRRQGYNQPQHF	TGTGCCAGTAGAAGGCAGGGCTACAATCAGCCCCAGCATTTT
TRBD1	TRBJ2-4	TRBV3-1/TRBV3-2	.	CASSLAGTGTKNIQYF	TGTGCCAGCAGCCTCGCCGGGACAGGGACCAAAAACATTCAGTACTTC
.	TRBJ2-3	TRBV20-1	.	CSASHQGPTDTQYF	TGCAGTGCTAGTCACCAGGGGCCCACAGATACGCAGTATTTT
.	TRBJ1-5	TRBV18	.	CASSPGTPASNQPQHF	TGTGCCAGCTCCCCCGGGACTCCCGCGAGCAATCAGCCCCAGCATTTT
.	TRBJ2-3	TRBV7-8	.	CASRDRRFGHSAIADTQYF	TGTGCCAGCAGAGATAGACGGTTCGGACACTCGGCCATTGCGGATACGCAGTATTTT
.	TRBJ1-3	TRBV12-3/TRBV12-4	.	CASSLASGNTIYF	TGTGCCAGCAGTTTAGCCTCCGGAAACACCATATATTTT
.	TRBJ1-2	TRBV7-9	.	CASSLTGRSGYGYTF	TGTGCCAGCAGCTTAACAGGGCGCTCGGGCTATGGCTACACCTTC
TRBD2	TRBJ2-3	TRBV2	.	CASGIKLAGATSTSTDTQYF	TGTGCCAGTGGGATTAAGCTAGCGGGGGCCACATCAACTAGCACAGATACGCAGTATTTT
TRBD1	TRBJ1-6	TRBV5-4	.	CASSPRQGFYSPLHF	TGTGCCAGCAGCCCCAGACAGGGATTTTATTCACCCCTCCACTTT
.	TRBJ2-2	TRBV9	.	CASSAGGSNTGELFF	TGTGCCAGCAGCGCTGGGGGGTCGAACACCGGGGAGCTGTTTTTT
.	TRBJ1-5	TRBV5-1	.	CASSLAGQSNQPQHF	TGCGCCAGCAGCTTGGCCGGACAGAGCAATCAGCCCCAGCATTTT
TRBD2	TRBJ2-1	TRBV15	few	CATSRVVAGGNEQFF	TGTGCCACCAGCAGAGTGGTAGCGGGGGGGAATGAGCAGTTCTTC
.	TRBJ2-5	TRBV18	.	CASSPFQVQETQYF	TGTGCCAGCTCACCATTCCAGGTTCAAGAGACCCAGTACTTC
.	TRBJ1-5	TRBV12-5	once	CASGLESDQPQHF	TGTGCTAGTGGTTTGGAATCGGATCAGCCCCAGCATTTT
.	TRBJ2-7	TRBV9	.	CASRAGTGGGGEQYF	TGTGCCAGCCGCGCGGGCACCGGGGGCGGGGGCGAGCAGTACTTC
TRBD1	TRBJ1-6	TRBV28	.	CASRGTGWRNSPLHF	TGTGCCAGCAGGGGGACAGGTTGGCGTAATTCACCCCTCCACTTT
.	TRBJ1-4	TRBV5-6	.	CASSLRDGGPEKLFF	TGTGCCAGCAGCCTCCGGGACGGTGGCCCCGAAAAACTGTTTTTT
.	TRBJ1-6	TRBV4-1	.	CASSQEPGKGSPLHF	TGCGCCAGCAGCCAAGAACCAGGGAAGGGTTCACCCCTCCACTTT
TRBD1	TRBJ2-1	TRBV28	.	CASTLGDRAHEQFF	TGTGCCAGCACCCTAGGGGACAGGGCCCATGAGCAGTTCTTC
.	TRBJ1-4	TRBV19	few	CASSAPNRAGEKLFF	TGTGCCAGTAGTGCCCCAAACAGGGCAGGTGAAAAACTGTTTTTT
TRBD2	TRBJ2-7	TRBV15	few	CATSPIAGVGEQYF	TGTGCCACCAGCCCAATAGCGGGAGTGGGGGAGCAGTACTTC